This T cell receptor beta chain is drawn from a study of Ad26.COV2.S vaccination and SARS-CoV-2 variants. The length of the CDR3 is 13 residues. Between the trimmed V and J ends, which lost 1 base and 5 bases, there was a span of 9 bases. Germline CDR1 is SGHDT and CDR2 is YYEEEE. This table comes from immunoSEQ multiplex PCR, and its TCRdb copy is limited to in-frame clones, with some not included. This repertoire shows hundreds of thousands of clones, around 87% found once; its top ten account for around 3%. Regarding this clone: What it recognizes is unknown.

The treatment: around 19 received Ad26.COV2.S at low or high dose, single or two shots; about 5 received placebo; per-sample allocation not given. The samples were gathered on day 63 after the first injection of vaccine or placebo. This Boston cohort included adults aged 18-55 years. Study-level points and caveats: Ad26.COV2.S recipients had broader spike-specific TCRs (P = 0.0014). Measurement of non-spike TCR breadth gave similar results in vaccine and placebo recipients. After vaccination, substantial breadth of spike-specific CD8+ and CD4+ responses was reported.

The sample was peripheral blood, taken in a trial of Ad26.COV2.S vaccine versus placebo. V gene TRBV5-6 combines with J gene TRBJ1-2; D is uncertain. This TCR came from a person aged 18-60 years who received the Ad26.COV2.S COVID-19 vaccine or a placebo. CDR3 DNA sequence: TGTGCCAGCAGCTTGAACGCGGAATATGGCTACACCTTC. Protein: CASSLNAEYGYTF.